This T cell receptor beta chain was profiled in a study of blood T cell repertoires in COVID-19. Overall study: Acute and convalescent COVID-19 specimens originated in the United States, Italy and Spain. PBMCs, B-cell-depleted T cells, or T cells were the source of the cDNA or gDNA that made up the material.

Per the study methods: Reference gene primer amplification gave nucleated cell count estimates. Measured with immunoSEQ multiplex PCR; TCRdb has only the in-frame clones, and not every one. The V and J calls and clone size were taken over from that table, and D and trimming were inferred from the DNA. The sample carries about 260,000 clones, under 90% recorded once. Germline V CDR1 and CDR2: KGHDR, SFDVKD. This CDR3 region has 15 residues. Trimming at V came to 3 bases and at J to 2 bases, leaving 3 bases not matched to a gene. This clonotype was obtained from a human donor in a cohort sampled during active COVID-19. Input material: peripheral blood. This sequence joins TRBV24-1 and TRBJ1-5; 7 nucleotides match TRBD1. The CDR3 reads CATSDQGGGNQPQHF. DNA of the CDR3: TGTGCCACCAGTGATCAGGGGGGTGGCAATCAGCCCCAGCATTTT.